The subject of this entry is one T cell receptor (beta chain). This entry comes from a study of T cell responses to AZD1222 COVID-19 vaccine. The CDR3 runs to 16 residues. Germline assignment: CDR1 ENHRY and CDR2 SYGVKD. V shed 1 base, J shed 8 bases, and the junction held 7 bases outside the gene matches. Profiled with immunoSEQ multiplex PCR; TCRdb holds only in-frame clones, not every one. Among about 110,000 clones listed, 87% were seen once. This specimen consisted of peripheral blood, obtained 28 days after the second AZD1222 dose. This chain uses TRBV10-3 with TRBJ2-1, with 11 nucleotides matching TRBD1. This clonotype originated in an adult who received the AZD1222 COVID-19 vaccine. The CDR3 sequence: CAISELWTGGRDEQFF. CDR3 sequence (DNA): TGTGCCATCAGTGAGTTATGGACAGGGGGCAGGGATGAGCAGTTCTTC.